This TCR beta chain stems from a study of shared clonotypes between healthy human individuals. CDR1 is SQVTM, CDR2 ANQGSEA, per germline. J was trimmed by 8 bases and V by 6 bases; bases with no gene match: 6. This CDR3 comprises 11 residues. Healthy HIV-negative adults with no recent acute infections or vaccinations were recruited as donors. Deep was the level at which the assay was run. Genomic DNA per cell subset filled all wells of several immunoSEQ plates. Repertoires were generated with immunoSEQ multiplex PCR, while TCRdb's copy carries only in-frame clones and drops some. Here the sample spans over a million clones, roughly 95% being singletons. A remark on this clone: No antigen is known for it. Other DNA sequences in this specimen translate into the identical CDR3.

General study points: The study generally estimated greater richness for naive than memory subsets.

Sequencing input: naive CD4+ T cells sorted from blood. As to subset: CD45RA+ positively selected. The V gene is TRBV29-1, the J gene TRBJ1-1; 7 bases are shared with TRBD1. This sequence originates from a man younger than 40 in good health. The CDR3 sequence: CSVRDSREAFF. CDR3 DNA sequence: TGCAGCGTCCGGGACAGTCGGGAAGCTTTCTTT. Using reference TRBV29-1 and TRBJ1-1 for the parts outside the CDR3, the full variable domain is SAVISQKPSRDICQRGTSLTIQCQVDSQVTMMFWYRQQPGQSLTLIATANQGSEATYESGFVIDKFPISRPNLTFSTLTVSNMSPEDSSIYLCSVRDSREAFFGQGTRLTVV.